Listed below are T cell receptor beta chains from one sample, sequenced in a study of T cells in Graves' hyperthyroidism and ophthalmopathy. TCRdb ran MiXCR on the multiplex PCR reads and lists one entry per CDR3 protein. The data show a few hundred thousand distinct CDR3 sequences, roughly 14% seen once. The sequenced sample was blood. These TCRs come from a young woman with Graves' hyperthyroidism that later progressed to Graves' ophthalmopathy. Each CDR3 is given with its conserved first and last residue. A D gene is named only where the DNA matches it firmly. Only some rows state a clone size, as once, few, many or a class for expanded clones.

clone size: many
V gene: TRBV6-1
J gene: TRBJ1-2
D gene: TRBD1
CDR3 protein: CASRLGQGKRGYTF
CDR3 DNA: TGTGCCAGCAGGCTAGGACAGGGAAAGCGAGGCTACACCTTC

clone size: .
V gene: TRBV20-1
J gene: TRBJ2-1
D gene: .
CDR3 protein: CSARLSSSYNEQFF
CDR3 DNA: TGCAGTGCTAGACTTAGTAGCTCCTACAATGAGCAGTTCTTC

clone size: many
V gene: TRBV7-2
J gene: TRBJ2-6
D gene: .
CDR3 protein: CASSLGGPGANVLTF
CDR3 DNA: TGTGCCAGCAGCTTAGGAGGGCCCGGGGCCAACGTCCTGACTTTC

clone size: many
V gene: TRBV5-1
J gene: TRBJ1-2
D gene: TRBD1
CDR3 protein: CASSLPTPGQGVNYGYTF
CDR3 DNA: TGCGCCAGCAGCTTGCCAACTCCGGGACAGGGGGTGAACTATGGCTACACCTTC

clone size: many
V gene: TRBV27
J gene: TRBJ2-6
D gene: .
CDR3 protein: CASSPRPHSYGANVLTF
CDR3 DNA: TGTGCCAGCAGTCCCCGCCCACACAGCTATGGGGCCAACGTCCTGACTTTC

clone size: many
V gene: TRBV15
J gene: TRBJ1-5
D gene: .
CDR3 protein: CATNRAGVGGNQPQHF
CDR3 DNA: TGTGCCACCAACCGGGCAGGGGTAGGGGGCAATCAGCCCCAGCATTTT

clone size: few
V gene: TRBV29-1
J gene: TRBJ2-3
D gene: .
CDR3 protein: CSAQGSDTQYF
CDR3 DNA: TGCAGCGCACAGGGCTCAGATACGCAGTATTTT

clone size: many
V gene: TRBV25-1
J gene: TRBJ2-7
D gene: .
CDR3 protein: CASSEGGSGLYEQYF
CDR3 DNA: TGTGCCAGCAGTGAAGGTGGATCGGGCCTCTACGAGCAGTACTTC

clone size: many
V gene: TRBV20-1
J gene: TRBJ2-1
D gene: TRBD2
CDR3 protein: CSARRSSGPNEQFF
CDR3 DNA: TGCAGTGCTAGGAGGTCTAGCGGGCCCAATGAGCAGTTCTTC

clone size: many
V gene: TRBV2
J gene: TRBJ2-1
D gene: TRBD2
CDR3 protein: CASRRLAGVNEQFF
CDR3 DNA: TGTGCCAGCCGAAGACTAGCGGGAGTCAATGAGCAGTTCTTC

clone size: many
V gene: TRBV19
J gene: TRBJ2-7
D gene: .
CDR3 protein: CASSDLQSSYEQYF
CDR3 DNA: TGTGCCAGTAGTGACCTTCAGAGCTCCTACGAGCAGTACTTC

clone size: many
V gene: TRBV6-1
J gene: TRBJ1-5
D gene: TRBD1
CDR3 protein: CASSGTGEDQPQHF
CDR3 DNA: TGTGCCAGCAGTGGAACAGGGGAGGATCAGCCCCAGCATTTT

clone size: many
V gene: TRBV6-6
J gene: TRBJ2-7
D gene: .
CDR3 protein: CASSYSSELSYEQYF
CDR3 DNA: TGTGCCAGCAGTTACTCGAGCGAGTTGTCCTACGAGCAGTACTTC

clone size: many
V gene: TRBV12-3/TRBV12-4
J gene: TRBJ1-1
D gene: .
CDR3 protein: CASSRVRAEAFF
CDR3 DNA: TGTGCCAGCAGTCGCGTGAGGGCTGAAGCTTTCTTT

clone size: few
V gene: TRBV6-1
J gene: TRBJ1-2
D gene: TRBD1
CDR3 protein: CASSGTGPYYGYTF
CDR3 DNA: TGTGCCAGCAGTGGGACAGGACCTTACTATGGCTACACCTTC

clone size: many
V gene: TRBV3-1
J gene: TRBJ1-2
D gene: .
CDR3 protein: CASSPEGSYGYTF
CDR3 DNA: TGTGCCAGCAGCCCGGAGGGCAGCTATGGCTACACCTTC

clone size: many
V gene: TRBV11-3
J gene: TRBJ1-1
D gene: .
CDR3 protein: CASSTGRSEAFF
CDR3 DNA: TGTGCCAGCAGCACGGGGAGGTCTGAAGCTTTCTTT

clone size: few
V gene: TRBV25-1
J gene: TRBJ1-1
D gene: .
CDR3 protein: CASRGGGMKSEAFF
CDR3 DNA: TGTGCCAGCAGGGGGGGAGGGATGAAGTCTGAAGCTTTCTTT

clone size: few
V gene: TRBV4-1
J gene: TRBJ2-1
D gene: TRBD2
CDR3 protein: CASSQIGLAIHEQFF
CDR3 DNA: TGCGCCAGCAGCCAAATTGGACTAGCTATCCATGAGCAGTTCTTC

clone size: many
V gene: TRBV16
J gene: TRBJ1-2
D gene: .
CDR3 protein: CASSQSGVGYTF
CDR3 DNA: TGTGCCAGCAGCCAATCTGGGGTAGGCTACACCTTC

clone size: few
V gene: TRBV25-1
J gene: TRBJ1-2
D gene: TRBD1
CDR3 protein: CASSDQAGTGVLYGYTF
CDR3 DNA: TGTGCCAGCAGTGACCAGGCCGGGACAGGGGTACTCTATGGCTACACCTTC